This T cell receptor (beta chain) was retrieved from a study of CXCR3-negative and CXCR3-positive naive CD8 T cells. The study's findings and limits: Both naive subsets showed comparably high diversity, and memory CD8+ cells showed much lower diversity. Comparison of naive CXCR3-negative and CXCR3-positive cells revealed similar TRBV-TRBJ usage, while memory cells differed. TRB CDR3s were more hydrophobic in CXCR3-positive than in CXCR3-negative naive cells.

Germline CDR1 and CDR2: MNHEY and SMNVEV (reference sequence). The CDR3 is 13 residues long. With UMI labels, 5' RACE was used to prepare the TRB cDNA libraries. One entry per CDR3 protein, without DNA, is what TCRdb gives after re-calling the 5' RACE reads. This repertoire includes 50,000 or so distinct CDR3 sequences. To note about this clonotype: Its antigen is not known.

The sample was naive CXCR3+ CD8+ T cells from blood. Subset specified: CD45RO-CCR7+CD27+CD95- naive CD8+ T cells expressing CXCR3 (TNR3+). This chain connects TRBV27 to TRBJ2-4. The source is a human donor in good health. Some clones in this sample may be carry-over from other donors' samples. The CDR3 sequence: CASSLIAKNIQYF.